The 13 T cell receptor beta chains below were found in one sample sequenced in a study of cytotoxic CD8 clonotypes in ibrutinib-treated CLL. Assay: immunoSEQ multiplex PCR; the TCRdb copy retains only in-frame clones and omits some. Of approximately 70,000 clones in the sample, approximately 90% were seen once. Sequenced here: PBMCs, sampled after 12 months of ibrutinib treatment. The receptor set was obtained from a human donor with chronic lymphocytic leukemia.

The V and J genes are TRBV6-6 and TRBJ1-2; TRBD1 aligns across 8 bases. This CDR3 is built from 11 residues. With V trimmed by 2 bases and J by 14 bases, 4 bases remained unmatched. Germline V gene sequence: CDR1 MNHNY, CDR2 SVGAGI (reference sequence). The CDR3 loop is CASSYGTGETF. CDR3 in DNA: TGTGCCAGCAGTTACGGGACAGGAGAAACCTTC.

The chain recombines TRBV7-2 with TRBJ1-2, with D possibly being TRBD1 (6 bases). The CDR3 sequence is 15 residues long. V was trimmed by 5 bases and J by 5 bases, leaving 18 bases between them. Germline values: CDR1 SGHTA, CDR2 FQGNSA. The CDR3 nucleotides are TGTGCCAGCAGCCCCCGGGGAACAGGGCTATATGGCTACACCTTC. Translating it yields CASSPRGTGLYGYTF.

V gene TRBV7-2 combines with J gene TRBJ2-3, with 8 nucleotides matching TRBD1. V lost 5 bases and J lost 2; bases outside the gene matches: 9. The germline V gene has CDR1 SGHTA and CDR2 FQGNSA. The CDR3 covers 16 residues. The CDR3 coding sequence is TGTGCCAGCAGCCAGGGGGCTGCGGGCGACACAGATACGCAGTATTTT. This gives the protein CASSQGAAGDTDTQYF.

The chain carries TRBV29-1 and TRBJ2-5, with 8 positions matching TRBD2. V lost 5 bases, J lost 0 bases, and 14 bases stayed unmatched. Germline CDR1 SQVTM, CDR2 ANQGSEA. CDR3 size: 17 residues. The CDR3 nucleotides are TGCAGCGTTAGGCTAGCGGGTTTGAAGTCGTACCAAGAGACCCAGTACTTC. Translated, it gives CSVRLAGLKSYQETQYF. Together with reference TRBV29-1 and TRBJ2-5, the CDR3 gives the full variable domain: SAVISQKPSRDICQRGTSLTIQCQVDSQVTMMFWYRQQPGQSLTLIATANQGSEATYESGFVIDKFPISRPNLTFSTLTVSNMSPEDSSIYLCSVRLAGLKSYQETQYFGPGTRLLVL.

The rearrangement links TRBV29-1 to TRBJ2-3, with 12 bases matching TRBD2. CDR1 SQVTM and CDR2 ANQGSEA come from the germline V gene. This CDR3 comprises 19 residues. Losses at the gene ends were 1 base for V and 3 bases for J; bases not matched to a gene: 14. The DNA for the CDR3 is TGCAGCGTTGAAGTAGCACTAGCGGGAGGACAGCCAAGGACAGATACGCAGTATTTT. Protein: CSVEVALAGGQPRTDTQYF.

This chain uses TRBV7-9 with TRBJ2-5, with TRBD1 identical over 7 bases. The V gene's germline CDR1 is SEHNR and CDR2 FQNEAQ (reference sequence). V lost 5 bases to trimming and J lost 4 bases; unmatched junction nucleotides: 4. The CDR3 totals 13 residues. CDR3 in amino acids: CASSRRQGETQYF. The CDR3 DNA sequence: TGTGCCAGCAGCCGTCGACAGGGAGAGACCCAGTACTTC.

The chain couples TRBV21-1 to TRBJ2-2; the table's D call, TRBD1, has no DNA check behind it. TRBV21-1 is annotated as a pseudogene. This CDR3 comprises 15 residues. The CDR3 sequence: CASSKLRQGGGELFF. CDR3 sequence (DNA): TGTGCCAGCAGCAAACTAAGACAGGGAGGCGGGGAGCTGTTTTTT.

This chain joins TRBV19 and TRBJ2-7; D not certain. This CDR3 comprises 14 residues. Trimming stripped 1 base from V and 3 bases from J, with 10 bases between. Per the germline V gene, CDR1 is LNHDA and CDR2 is SQIVND (reference sequence). CDR3 protein: CASSIGGRIYEQYF. The CDR3 DNA sequence: TGTGCCAGTAGTATAGGTGGCAGAATCTACGAGCAGTACTTC.

V usage is TRBV5-6 and J usage is TRBJ1-3; no definite D call. The V and J ends lost 2 bases and 4 bases respectively, with 16 bases between them. The length of the CDR3 is 16 residues. CDR1 is SGHDT, CDR2 YYEEEE, per germline. The CDR3 here is CASSFRGVGFGNTIYF. In nucleotides, the CDR3 is TGTGCCAGCAGCTTCCGAGGAGTTGGCTTCGGAAACACCATATATTTT.

The CDR3, as DNA: TGTGCCAGCGGTGGGATGGAGACCCAGTACTTC. Encoded protein: CASGGMETQYF. This chain joins TRBV7-6 and TRBJ2-5, with D uncertain. CDR3 length equals 11 residues. Germline V lookup: CDR1 SGHVS, CDR2 FNYEAQ. V dropped 8 bases and J dropped 5 bases, with 9 bases sitting between them.

The V and J genes are TRBV9 and TRBJ1-6, with D unclear. V lost 0 bases and J 0 bases, leaving 10 bases between the germline ends. CDR3 size: 17 residues. Germline V CDR1 and CDR2: SGDLS, YYNGEE. For the CDR3, the DNA is TGTGCCAGCAGCGTAGATGGGGAGGACTCCTATAATTCACCCCTCCACTTT. As protein: CASSVDGEDSYNSPLHF.

This clone came up once. The rearrangement uses TRBV18 and TRBJ2-7; maybe TRBD1 (6 bases). Germline CDR1 reads KGHSH; CDR2 reads LQKENI. V lost 3 bases, J lost 2 bases, and 14 bases lay in between. The CDR3 contains 15 residues. The CDR3 nucleotides read TGTGCCAGCTCACCTTTAGGTCAGGGGACCTACGAGCAGTACTTC. As protein: CASSPLGQGTYEQYF.

In DNA, the CDR3 is TGTGCCAGCAGTTATGGTCGGCGGGAATTCGGTGAGACCCAGTACTTC. It yields the protein CASSYGRREFGETQYF. This chain uses TRBV6-5 with TRBJ2-5; tentative D call: TRBD2 (6 bases). The V gene's germline CDR1 is MNHEY and CDR2 SVGAGI. Trimming stripped 3 bases from V and 5 bases from J, with 19 bases between. There are 16 residues in the CDR3.